A selection of T cell receptor beta chains follows, all from one sample in a study of response to subunit inactivated influenza vaccine. Via MiXCR, TCRdb re-called the RT-PCR reads, giving one row per CDR3 protein. This table has a few hundred thousand distinct CDR3 sequences, less than 25% appearing once. The material sequenced was PBMCs from blood, taken about 19 months after vaccination. The receptors here all came from a man in his fifties or sixties who received an inactivated influenza vaccine. Each CDR3 is given with its conserved first and last residue. The D gene is left open where the match is weak. Some rows mark clone size as missing; the rest say once, few, many or name a class of expanded clone.

v_call	d_call	clone_size	j_call	cdr3_aa	cdr3_nt
TRBV20-1	NA	few	TRBJ1-1	CSARQGRLTEAFF	TGCAGTGCTAGGCAGGGAAGGTTGACTGAAGCTTTCTTT
TRBV30	NA	NA	TRBJ2-2	CAWRQMNTGELFF	TGTGCCTGGAGACAGATGAACACCGGGGAGCTGTTTTTT
TRBV20-1	NA	NA	TRBJ2-7	CSARAGGMGPEQYF	TGCAGTGCTAGAGCGGGCGGGATGGGTCCCGAGCAGTACTTC
TRBV6-4	NA	few	TRBJ1-4	CASTKTGSNYRGKLFF	TGTGCCAGCACTAAAACAGGATCTAACTATCGGGGGAAACTGTTTTTT
TRBV3-1	NA	few	TRBJ2-1	CASSQSAGYNEQFF	TGTGCCAGCAGCCAATCCGCAGGGTACAATGAGCAGTTCTTC
TRBV28	TRBD2	few	TRBJ2-7	CASIPGLADKISSYEQYF	TGTGCCAGCATACCGGGACTAGCTGATAAAATAAGCTCCTACGAGCAGTACTTC
TRBV20-1	TRBD1	NA	TRBJ1-2	CSARGAGGGYTF	TGCAGTGCGCGGGGGGCAGGGGGTGGCTACACCTTC
TRBV27	TRBD1	NA	TRBJ1-2	CASSPNRGHHYGYTF	TGTGCCAGCAGTCCGAACAGGGGGCATCACTATGGCTACACCTTC
TRBV11-2	TRBD1	NA	TRBJ2-3	CASSYPGTGSDTQYF	TGTGCCAGCAGCTACCCCGGGACAGGGTCAGATACGCAGTATTTT
TRBV5-1	NA	few	TRBJ1-3	CASRVRETGNTIYF	TGCGCCAGCAGGGTCAGGGAAACTGGAAACACCATATATTTT
TRBV5-1	NA	NA	TRBJ2-2	CASSSDRANTGELFF	TGCGCCAGCAGCTCCGACCGCGCGAACACCGGGGAGCTGTTTTTT
TRBV12-3/TRBV12-4	NA	NA	TRBJ1-1	CASRRRDLNTEAFF	TGTGCCAGCAGGAGAAGGGACCTGAACACTGAAGCTTTCTTT
TRBV15	NA	NA	TRBJ2-2	CATSGTVYTGELFF	TGTGCCACCAGTGGGACTGTGTACACCGGGGAGCTGTTTTTT
TRBV20-1	NA	few	TRBJ1-4	CSARRGNEKLFF	TGCAGTGCTCGCCGGGGAAATGAAAAACTGTTTTTT
TRBV2	TRBD1	NA	TRBJ1-1	CASKVGQSEAFF	TGTGCCAGCAAGGTGGGACAGAGTGAAGCTTTCTTT
TRBV6-5	NA	NA	TRBJ2-2	CASKEFSPGELFF	TGTGCCAGCAAGGAATTTTCCCCCGGGGAGCTGTTTTTT
TRBV20-1	TRBD1	NA	TRBJ1-2	CSALTGANAYNYGYTF	TGCAGTGCCCTAACAGGGGCGAACGCATATAACTATGGCTACACCTTC
TRBV5-1	NA	few	TRBJ1-1	CASSLDRADTEAFF	TGCGCCAGCAGCTTGGATAGGGCCGACACTGAAGCTTTCTTT
TRBV24-1	TRBD1	few	TRBJ2-2	CATSDSDRGRDTGELFF	TGTGCCACCAGTGACAGCGACAGGGGGCGCGACACCGGGGAGCTGTTTTTT
TRBV20-1	NA	few	TRBJ1-5	CSAASGDQPQHF	TGCAGTGCTGCCTCCGGGGATCAGCCCCAGCATTTT
TRBV5-6	NA	NA	TRBJ1-1	CASSLGLENTEAFF	TGTGCCAGCAGCTTGGGCCTGGAGAACACTGAAGCTTTCTTT
TRBV12-3/TRBV12-4	TRBD1	once	TRBJ2-3	CASSWTGHTQYF	TGTGCCAGCAGTTGGACAGGACATACGCAGTATTTT
TRBV6-5	NA	few	TRBJ2-7	CASSYTGNLGHEQYF	TGTGCCAGCAGTTACACAGGGAATTTGGGCCACGAGCAGTACTTC
TRBV10-3	NA	NA	TRBJ1-1	CAISDQAGGGTEAFF	TGTGCCATCAGTGATCAGGCCGGGGGAGGGACTGAAGCTTTCTTT
TRBV2	TRBD1	few	TRBJ1-2	CATQGAINYGYTF	TGTGCCACTCAGGGGGCAATCAACTATGGCTACACCTTC
TRBV24-1	NA	many	TRBJ1-1	CATSVPEAFF	TGTGCCACCAGTGTACCTGAAGCTTTCTTT
TRBV11-2	TRBD2	NA	TRBJ2-3	CASSFPRGGAADTQYF	TGTGCCAGCAGCTTCCCCCGGGGGGGCGCGGCAGATACGCAGTATTTT